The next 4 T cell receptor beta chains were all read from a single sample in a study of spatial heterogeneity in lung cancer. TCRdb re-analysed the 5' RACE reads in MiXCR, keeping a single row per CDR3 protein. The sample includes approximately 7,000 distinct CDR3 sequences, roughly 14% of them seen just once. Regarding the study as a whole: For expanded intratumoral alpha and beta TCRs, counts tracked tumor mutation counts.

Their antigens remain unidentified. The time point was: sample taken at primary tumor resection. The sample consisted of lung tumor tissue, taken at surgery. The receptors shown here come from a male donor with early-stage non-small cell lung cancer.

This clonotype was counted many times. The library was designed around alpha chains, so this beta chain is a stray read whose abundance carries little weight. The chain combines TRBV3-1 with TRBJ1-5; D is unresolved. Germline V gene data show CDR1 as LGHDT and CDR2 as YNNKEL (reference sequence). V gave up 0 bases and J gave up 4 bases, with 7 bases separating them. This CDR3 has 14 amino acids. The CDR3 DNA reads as TGTGCCAGCAGCCAAGAGGGAGGGAATCAGCCCCAGCATTTT. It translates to CASSQEGGNQPQHF.

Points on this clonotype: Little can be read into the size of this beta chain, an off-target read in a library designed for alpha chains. The CDR3 loop is CASSEDGLYGYTF. CDR3 bases: TGTGCCAGCAGTGAGGACGGACTCTATGGCTACACCTTC. The chain combines TRBV6-1 with TRBJ1-2; no firm D call. From germline, CDR1 is MNHNS and CDR2 SASEGT. This CDR3 has 13 residues. V shed 3 bases and J shed 4 bases, with 9 bases lying between them.

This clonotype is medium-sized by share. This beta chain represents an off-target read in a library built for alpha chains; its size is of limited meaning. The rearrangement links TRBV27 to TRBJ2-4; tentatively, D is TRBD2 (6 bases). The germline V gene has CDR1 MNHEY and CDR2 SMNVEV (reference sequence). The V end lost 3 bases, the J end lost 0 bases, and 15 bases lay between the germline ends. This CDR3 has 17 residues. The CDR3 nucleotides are TGTGCCAGCAGTTTGCGTGCGGGGCCTATAGCCAAAAACATTCAGTACTTC. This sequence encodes CASSLRAGPIAKNIQYF.

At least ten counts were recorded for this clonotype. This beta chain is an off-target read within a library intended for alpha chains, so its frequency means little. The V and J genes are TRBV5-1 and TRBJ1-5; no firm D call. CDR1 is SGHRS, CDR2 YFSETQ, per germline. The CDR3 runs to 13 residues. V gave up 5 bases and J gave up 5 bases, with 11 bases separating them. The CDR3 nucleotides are TGCGCCAGCAGTTTGACACCGGATCAGCCCCAGCATTTT. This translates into CASSLTPDQPQHF.